These T cell receptor beta chains were read from a single sample in a study of somatic mutations in cytotoxic T cells in rheumatoid arthritis. Clones were sequenced by immunoSEQ multiplex PCR, and TCRdb holds only the in-frame ones, with some missing. The sample has around 11,000 clones, 70% to 75% seen once; the top ten hold approximately 34%. The sample taken for sequencing was CD8+ T cells sorted from blood. These receptors came from an adult with rheumatoid arthritis. CDR3s include the opening cysteine and the closing phenylalanine or tryptophan. The D gene is left open where the match is weak. Some rows have no size entry. The others give once, few or many, or a class for an expanded clone.

v_call	clone_size	j_call	d_call	cdr3_aa	cdr3_nt
TRBV6-1	few	TRBJ1-1	-	CASSEGQVREAFF	TGTGCCAGCAGTGAAGGGCAGGTCCGTGAAGCTTTCTTT
TRBV28	-	TRBJ2-1	TRBD2	CASTGLAGAYEQFF	TGTGCCAGCACGGGACTAGCGGGGGCCTATGAGCAGTTCTTC
TRBV6-6	-	TRBJ2-7	TRBD1	CASSRPGQPISEQYF	TGTGCCAGCAGCAGACCGGGACAGCCGATATCCGAGCAGTACTTC
TRBV7-2	-	TRBJ1-2	-	CASSLAGSNYGYTF	TGTGCCAGCAGCTTAGCGGGCAGTAACTATGGCTACACCTTC
TRBV7-2	-	TRBJ1-3	-	CASSTYRGNTIYF	TGTGCCAGCAGCACATACAGGGGAAACACCATATATTTT
TRBV13	once	TRBJ1-1	TRBD1	CASSLYTGEGGTEAFF	TGTGCCAGCAGCTTATATACAGGGGAGGGTGGCACTGAAGCTTTCTTT
TRBV11-3	-	TRBJ2-5	-	CATRTSQETQYF	TGTGCCACGCGGACTTCCCAAGAGACCCAGTACTTC
TRBV2	once	TRBJ2-1	-	CASSPPVRGPINEQFF	TGTGCCAGCAGCCCCCCCGTGCGGGGGCCGATCAATGAGCAGTTCTTC
TRBV15	medium-sized	TRBJ1-2	-	CATSSGLSYGYTF	TGTGCCACCAGCTCCGGGCTTAGCTATGGCTACACCTTC
TRBV29-1	-	TRBJ2-2	-	CSVGGSNTGELFF	TGCAGCGTTGGGGGGTCGAACACCGGGGAGCTGTTTTTT
TRBV19	few	TRBJ2-7	-	CASSIPSGEQYF	TGTGCCAGTAGTATCCCCTCAGGAGAGCAGTACTTC
TRBV9	-	TRBJ1-2	-	CASSGSVYGYTF	TGTGCCAGCAGCGGATCAGTCTATGGCTACACCTTC
TRBV7-9	-	TRBJ2-6	-	CASSGRENSGANVLTF	TGTGCCAGCAGCGGTCGGGAAAACTCTGGGGCCAACGTCCTGACTTTC
TRBV7-9	-	TRBJ2-7	-	CASSLVGGLSYEQYF	TGTGCCAGCAGCTTAGTTGGCGGCCTCTCCTACGAGCAGTACTTC
TRBV4-3	-	TRBJ2-7	TRBD1	CASSQGAAGGFYEQYF	TGCGCCAGCAGCCAAGGCGCCGCAGGGGGTTTCTACGAGCAGTACTTC
TRBV6-6	once	TRBJ1-1	-	CASSYSTETTEAFF	TGTGCCAGCAGTTACTCGACAGAAACCACTGAAGCTTTCTTT
TRBV9	-	TRBJ2-3	-	CASGSGWEDTQYF	TGTGCCAGCGGCTCGGGATGGGAAGATACGCAGTATTTT
TRBV5-1	few	TRBJ1-2	-	CASSFGVLGHGYTF	TGCGCCAGCAGCTTTGGGGTGCTCGGGCATGGCTACACCTTC
TRBV28	-	TRBJ1-6	TRBD1	CASSLDRVDSPLHF	TGTGCCAGCAGTTTAGACAGGGTGGATTCACCCCTCCACTTT
TRBV7-9	-	TRBJ1-2	-	CASSFKTDSNYGYTF	TGTGCCAGCAGCTTCAAGACGGATTCTAACTATGGCTACACCTTC
TRBV6-5	-	TRBJ1-4	-	CASSYSYGGRSEKLFF	TGTGCCAGCAGTTACTCGTACGGGGGGCGTAGTGAAAAACTGTTTTTT
TRBV28	-	TRBJ1-4	TRBD1	CASSFWDGTATTNEKLFF	TGTGCCAGCAGTTTTTGGGACGGGACAGCTACAACTAATGAAAAACTGTTTTTT
TRBV12-5	-	TRBJ2-2	-	CASGLVTGDFGPGELFF	TGTGCTAGTGGTTTGGTAACGGGCGACTTCGGACCCGGGGAGCTGTTTTTT
TRBV5-8	few	TRBJ2-7	-	CASSGDGNEQYF	TGTGCCAGCAGCGGGGACGGAAACGAGCAGTACTTC
TRBV27	-	TRBJ2-1	TRBD2	CASSTLAGSYNEQFF	TGTGCCAGCAGTACCTTAGCGGGGTCCTACAATGAGCAGTTCTTC
TRBV28	-	TRBJ2-7	-	CASSLASDEQYF	TGTGCCAGCAGTTTAGCGTCGGACGAGCAGTACTTC
TRBV9	once	TRBJ2-7	-	CASSVAPFYEQYF	TGTGCCAGCAGCGTAGCCCCCTTCTACGAGCAGTACTTC
TRBV29-1	-	TRBJ1-2	-	CSVEPSIGYYGYTF	TGCAGCGTTGAACCGTCTATAGGTTACTATGGCTACACCTTC
TRBV19	-	TRBJ2-1	TRBD2	CASSIPSGGHNEQFF	TGTGCCAGTAGTATTCCTAGCGGGGGCCACAATGAGCAGTTCTTC